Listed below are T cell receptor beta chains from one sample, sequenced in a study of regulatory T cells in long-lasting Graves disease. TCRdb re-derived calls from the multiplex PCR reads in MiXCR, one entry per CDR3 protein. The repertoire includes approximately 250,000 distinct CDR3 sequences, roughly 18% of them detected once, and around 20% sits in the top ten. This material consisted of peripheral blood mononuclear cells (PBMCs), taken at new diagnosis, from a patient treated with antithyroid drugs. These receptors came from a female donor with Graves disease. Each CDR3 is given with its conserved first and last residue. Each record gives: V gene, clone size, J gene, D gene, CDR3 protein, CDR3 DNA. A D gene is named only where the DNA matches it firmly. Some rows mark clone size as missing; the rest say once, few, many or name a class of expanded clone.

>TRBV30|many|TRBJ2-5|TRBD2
CAWSGLAGEETQYF
TGTGCCTGGAGTGGGCTAGCGGGAGAAGAGACCCAGTACTTC
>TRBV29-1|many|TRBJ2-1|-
CSVGGGPTGYNEQFF
TGCAGCGTGGGGGGGGGCCCTACTGGGTACAATGAGCAGTTCTTC
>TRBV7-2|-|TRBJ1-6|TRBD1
CASSLRDSASVLHF
TGTGCCAGCAGCCTACGGGACAGTGCGTCGGTCCTCCACTTT
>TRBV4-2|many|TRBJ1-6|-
CASSQDRHNSPLHF
TGTGCCAGCAGCCAAGATCGGCACAATTCACCCCTCCACTTT
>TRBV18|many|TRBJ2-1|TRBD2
CASSPSGSSCNEQFF
TGTGCCAGCTCACCGAGCGGGAGCTCCTGCAATGAGCAGTTCTTC
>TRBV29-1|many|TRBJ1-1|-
CSVTGRNTEAFF
TGCAGCGTTACGGGGCGGAACACTGAAGCTTTCTTT
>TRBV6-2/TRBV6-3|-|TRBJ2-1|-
CASSLGRANEQFF
TGTGCCAGCAGTTTAGGCAGGGCGAATGAGCAGTTCTTC
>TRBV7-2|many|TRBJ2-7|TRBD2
CASSITSGSNEQYF
TGTGCCAGCAGCATCACTAGCGGGAGTAACGAGCAGTACTTC
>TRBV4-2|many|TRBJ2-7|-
CASSQESWVEQYF
TGTGCCAGCAGCCAAGAGTCTTGGGTGGAGCAGTACTTC
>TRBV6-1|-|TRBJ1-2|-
CASRRMGESDGYTF
TGTGCCAGCAGACGTATGGGGGAATCGGATGGCTACACCTTC
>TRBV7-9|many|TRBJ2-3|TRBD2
CASRLAGDTQYF
TGTGCCAGCAGGCTAGCGGGAGATACGCAGTATTTT
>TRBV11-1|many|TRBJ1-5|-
CASSLSGMGQPQHF
TGTGCCAGCAGCTTATCGGGGATGGGCCAGCCCCAGCATTTT
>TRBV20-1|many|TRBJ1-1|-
CSAREPTREAFF
TGCAGTGCTAGAGAACCCACCCGGGAGGCTTTCTTT
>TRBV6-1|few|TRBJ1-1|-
CASSEAGGYGAFF
TGTGCCAGCAGTGAAGCTGGTGGGTACGGAGCTTTCTTT